These 24 T cell receptor beta chains originate from one sample sequenced in a study of blood T cell repertoires in COVID-19. Profiled with immunoSEQ multiplex PCR; TCRdb holds only in-frame clones, not every one. The table has some 65,000 clones, 65% to 90% seen once. Sequencing input: peripheral blood. The receptors were sampled from an elderly man with acute or convalescent COVID-19.

The V call is TRBV7-2, the J call TRBJ2-1, with a weak D call TRBD2 (5 bases). The germline gives CDR1 SGHTA, CDR2 FQGNSA. V gave up 5 bases and J gave up 7 bases, with 12 bases separating them. The CDR3 is 13 residues long. The CDR3: CASSQRGRNEQFF. In DNA form, the CDR3 reads TGTGCCAGCAGCCAGAGAGGGAGAAATGAGCAGTTCTTC.

There are a few counts of this clone. The chain combines TRBV19 with TRBJ2-1; 12 nucleotides agree with TRBD2. The CDR3 has 14 residues. V dropped 8 bases and J dropped 5; count of bases not matched to a gene: 4. Looked up from germline, CDR1 is LNHDA and CDR2 is SQIVND (reference sequence). DNA for the CDR3: TGTGCCAGTCGGACTAGCGGGGCTGACAATGAGCAGTTCTTC. This gives the protein CASRTSGADNEQFF.

V and J are TRBV2 and TRBJ1-6, with a possible D match to TRBD1 (6 bases). The CDR3 covers 15 residues. Trimming removed 4 bases from V and 2 bases from J, with 9 bases in between. CDR1 and CDR2 from the germline V gene are SNHLY and FYNNEI. The CDR3, as DNA: TGTGCCAGCAGTGCACAGGGAACCTATAATTCACCCCTCCACTTT. Translation gives CASSAQGTYNSPLHF.

The chain has TRBV11-3 and TRBJ1-1; no firm D call. Germline V lookup: CDR1 SGHNT, CDR2 YENEEA. Trimming took off 5 bases at V and 4 bases at J, with 11 bases between the two ends. This CDR3 contains 13 residues. The CDR3 spells CASSRLEGTEAFF. The CDR3 DNA reads TGTGCCAGCAGCCGATTGGAGGGCACTGAAGCTTTCTTT.

The chain couples TRBV11-2 to TRBJ1-1; D unresolved. Trimming pared 1 base from V and 10 bases from J, leaving 22 bases between. The CDR3 totals 16 residues. From germline, CDR1 is SGHAT and CDR2 FQNNGV. The CDR3: CASSLVGHGRELRAFF. The CDR3 DNA sequence: TGTGCCAGCAGCTTAGTAGGCCACGGGAGGGAGTTACGAGCTTTCTTT.

The gene calls are TRBV5-6 and TRBJ2-7; TRBD1 might be the D (5 bases). Deletions cut 4 bases from V and 4 bases from J, with 6 bases between. The CDR3 covers 11 residues. Germline loops: CDR1 SGHDT, CDR2 YYEEEE. The CDR3 nucleotides are TGTGCCAGCAGCGCAGGGTACGAGCAGTACTTC. The encoded protein is CASSAGYEQYF. The variable domain in full, completed from reference TRBV5-6 and TRBJ2-7, reads DAGVTQSPTHLIKTRGQQVTLRCSPKSGHDTVSWYQQALGQGPQFIFQYYEEEERQRGNFPDRFSGHQFPNYSSELNVNALLLGDSALYLCASSAGYEQYFGPGTRLTVT.

The chain couples TRBV18 to TRBJ1-1; D may be TRBD1 (6 bases). Trimming removed 4 bases at V and 4 bases at J, with 10 bases between. Germline CDR1 KGHSH, CDR2 LQKENI. The CDR3 extends over 13 amino acids. CDR3 sequence: CASSRGGATEAFF. DNA of the CDR3: TGTGCCAGCTCACGAGGGGGGGCCACTGAAGCTTTCTTT.

The chain combines TRBV5-6 with TRBJ1-1, with TRBD1 matching 8 bases. V lost 4 bases and J lost 5; bases outside the gene matches: 7. Looked up from germline, CDR1 is SGHDT and CDR2 is YYEEEE. The CDR3 sequence is 14 residues long. The CDR3 sequence: CASSPSDRGTEAFF. The CDR3 nucleotides are TGTGCCAGCAGCCCATCTGACAGGGGAACTGAAGCTTTCTTT. Full variable domain (remainder filled in from reference TRBV5-6 and TRBJ1-1): DAGVTQSPTHLIKTRGQQVTLRCSPKSGHDTVSWYQQALGQGPQFIFQYYEEEERQRGNFPDRFSGHQFPNYSSELNVNALLLGDSALYLCASSPSDRGTEAFFGQGTRLTVV.

The V gene is TRBV5-1, the J gene TRBJ1-2; D ambiguous. V lost 4 bases and J lost 2, with 18 bases in between. The CDR3 runs 16 residues. The germline CDR1 and CDR2 sequences are SGHRS and YFSETQ. This CDR3 is CASSEGTLASNYGYTF. The DNA for the CDR3 is TGCGCCAGCAGCGAGGGTACACTTGCGAGCAACTATGGCTACACCTTC.

The chain recombines TRBV7-2 with TRBJ2-7, with D possibly being TRBD2 (6 bases). The CDR3 spans 15 residues. Between the trimmed V and J ends, which lost 5 bases and 1 base, there was a span of 15 bases. CDR1 is SGHTA and CDR2 is FQGNSA in the germline V gene. Here the CDR3 reads CASSQAAGGSYEQYF. CDR3 sequence (DNA): TGTGCCAGCAGCCAGGCAGCGGGCGGGTCCTACGAGCAGTACTTC. Full variable domain (outside the CDR3, taken from reference TRBV7-2 and TRBJ2-7): GAGVSQSPSNKVTEKGKDVELRCDPISGHTALYWYRQSLGQGLEFLIYFQGNSAPDKSGLPSDRFSAERTGGSVSTLTIQRTQQEDSAVYLCASSQAAGGSYEQYFGPGTRLTVT.

The gene calls are TRBV12-5 and TRBJ1-1, with D uncertain. This CDR3 contains 13 residues. Germline-derived CDR1 and CDR2 are LGHNT and FRNRAP. Trimming took off 6 bases at V and 6 bases at J, with 14 bases between the two ends. The CDR3 nucleotides are TGTGCTAGTGGAGGCCGAGGGTGGGCTGAAGCTTTCTTT. Its translation is CASGGRGWAEAFF.

This chain joins TRBV25-1 and TRBJ1-4; TRBD1 matches at 9 bases. CDR1 is MGHDK, CDR2 SYGVNS, per germline. V lost 1 base to trimming and J lost 1 base; unmatched junction nucleotides: 1. The CDR3 covers 16 residues. The CDR3 loop reads CASSEWDRETNEKLFF. The CDR3 DNA reads as TGTGCCAGCAGTGAATGGGACAGGGAAACTAATGAAAAACTGTTTTTT.

The genes are TRBV7-7 and TRBJ2-1, with 9 bases identical to TRBD2. V dropped 1 base and J dropped 5; count of bases not matched to a gene: 3. This CDR3 contains 15 residues. Germline CDR1 reads SSHAT; CDR2 reads FNYEAQ (reference sequence). CDR3 nucleotides: TGTGCCAGCAGCTTAGGGCTAGCGGGACACAATGAGCAGTTCTTC. It yields the protein CASSLGLAGHNEQFF.

This clone was seen once. The genes are TRBV4-1 and TRBJ2-5, with 13 bases identical to TRBD2. Germline CDR1 MGHRA, CDR2 YSYEKL. The J segment lost 2 bases and the V segment lost 3 bases, leaving 0 bases of the junction unmatched. CDR3 length: 15 residues. The CDR3 DNA follows: TGCGCCAGCAGCCAGGGACTAGCGGGACAAGAGACCCAGTACTTC. Its translation: CASSQGLAGQETQYF.

In DNA form, the CDR3 reads TGTGCCATCAGCTCATTGACTAGCGGGGCCTACAATGAGCAGTTCTTC. Translated, it gives CAISSLTSGAYNEQFF. The chain links TRBV10-3 to TRBJ2-1; 11 nucleotides align to TRBD2. Per germline, CDR1 ENHRY and CDR2 SYGVKD. V gave up 6 bases and J gave up 2 bases; unmatched junction bases: 6. CDR3 size: 16 residues.

The chain is built from TRBV6-5 and TRBJ1-3; weak D call: TRBD1 (5 bases). Germline CDR1 reads MNHEY; CDR2 reads SVGAGI. The CDR3 is 15 amino acids. Trimming removed 0 bases from V and 2 bases from J, with 8 bases in between. In nucleotides, the CDR3 is TGTGCCAGCAGTTACTCCGGGGGGGCTGGAAACACCATATATTTT. Protein: CASSYSGGAGNTIYF.

CDR3 sequence reads: CASSPMGGQNYGYTF. CDR3 nucleotides: TGTGCCAGCTCACCTATGGGCGGGCAGAACTATGGCTACACCTTC. The gene calls are TRBV18 and TRBJ1-2, with D uncertain. V lost 3 bases, J lost 2 bases, and 13 bases lay in between. The CDR3 sequence is 15 residues long. Germline V gene lookup returns CDR1 KGHSH and CDR2 LQKENI.

The rearrangement joins TRBV6-5 to TRBJ2-7; 8 nucleotides line up with TRBD1. The CDR3 has 15 amino acids. Germline trimming cut 3 bases from V and 0 bases from J; bases unmatched to any gene: 4. Per germline, CDR1 MNHEY and CDR2 SVGAGI. CDR3: CASSYSGTGSYEQYF. The DNA of the CDR3 is TGTGCCAGCAGTTATTCCGGGACAGGCTCCTACGAGCAGTACTTC.

The chain employs TRBV7-6 and TRBJ2-1, with 12 bases matching TRBD2. The CDR3 is made up of 16 amino acids. Per germline, CDR1 SGHVS and CDR2 FNYEAQ. J gave up 1 base and V 4 bases, and 2 bases lay outside the gene matches. Here the CDR3 reads CASSSLAGGSYNEQFF. CDR3 in DNA: TGTGCCAGCAGCTCTCTAGCGGGAGGGTCCTACAATGAGCAGTTCTTC.

CDR3 amino acids: CAISEVGRGSTDTQYF. CDR3 bases: TGTGCCATCAGTGAGGTGGGGCGGGGGAGCACAGATACGCAGTATTTT. This sequence joins TRBV10-3 and TRBJ2-3; TRBD2 matches 7 bases. V gave up 2 bases and J gave up 0 bases; unmatched junction bases: 5. This CDR3 is 16 amino acids long. Germline CDR1 is ENHRY and CDR2 is SYGVKD.

The chain uses TRBV5-6 and TRBJ2-5; 7 bases fit TRBD2. The CDR3 covers 16 residues. The V gene end was trimmed by 2 bases and the J gene end by 5 bases; junction bases not matched to a gene: 12. The germline gives CDR1 SGHDT, CDR2 YYEEEE. The CDR3 DNA reads TGTGCCAGCAGCTTTCGGAGCGGGACCCACGGGGAGACCCAGTACTTC. This encodes CASSFRSGTHGETQYF.

This chain joins TRBV7-9 and TRBJ2-7; TRBD1 matches at 7 bases. The V segment lost 1 base and the J segment 6 bases; nucleotides outside the gene matches: 9. Germline V gene sequence: CDR1 SEHNR, CDR2 FQNEAQ (reference sequence). This CDR3 region has 15 residues. In nucleotides, the CDR3 is TGTGCCAGCAGCTTAGTACTCGTAACAGGGGCCGAGCAGTACTTC. It is translated as CASSLVLVTGAEQYF.

The chain couples TRBV15 to TRBJ2-1, with D maybe TRBD2 (5 bases). This CDR3 is built from 16 residues. The germline gives CDR1 LNHNV, CDR2 YYDKDF (reference sequence). V lost 0 bases and J lost 0, with 9 bases in between. The CDR3 sequence is CATSRDQGSSYNEQFF. DNA of the CDR3: TGTGCCACCAGCAGAGATCAAGGGAGCTCCTACAATGAGCAGTTCTTC.

About this clone: A junction boundary mismatches the germline segment, possibly from a read error. The chain is built from TRBV6-5 and TRBJ2-7; maybe TRBD1 (5 bases). The germline gives CDR1 MNHEY, CDR2 SVGAGI. The CDR3 is 12 residues long. Here the CDR3 DNA reads TGTGCCAGCAGCATGACAGCCCTTGAGCGGTACTTC. This codes for CASSMTALERYF.